These 5 T cell receptor beta chains were all obtained from the same sample, sequenced in a study of blood T cell repertoires in COVID-19. The assay was immunoSEQ multiplex PCR, and TCRdb's table has in-frame clones only and misses some. The repertoire holds 250,000 to 350,000 clones, 70% to 90% seen once, with more than 3.5% in the top ten. The source material was PBMCs or T cells enriched from blood (not recorded which). The receptors here all came from a woman in her 30s who had recovered from COVID-19.

The rearrangement joins TRBV7-2 to TRBJ2-5, with D possibly being TRBD1 (6 bases). Trimming cost V 5 bases and J 5 bases, with 18 bases left between them. Germline CDR1 reads SGHTA; CDR2 reads FQGNSA. The CDR3 sequence is 15 residues long. The CDR3 DNA is TGTGCCAGCAGCCCTGACAGGACCCAAGGGGAGACCCAGTACTTC. Its translation: CASSPDRTQGETQYF.

The V and J genes are TRBV10-1 and TRBJ1-2; 7 bases agree with TRBD1. The CDR3 covers 13 residues. The junction had 9 bases not matched to a gene; V was cut back by 8 bases and J by 6 bases. Germline V gene lookup returns CDR1 WNHNN and CDR2 SYGVQD (reference sequence). CDR3 bases: TGCGCCAGCGCTGACAGGGTAGGAGATGGCTACACCTTC. Translated: CASADRVGDGYTF.

V gene TRBV29-1 combines with J gene TRBJ2-1, with TRBD2 identical over 10 bases. V lost 5 bases and J lost 8; bases outside the gene matches: 6. The germline V gene has CDR1 SQVTM and CDR2 ANQGSEA. The CDR3 totals 13 residues. The CDR3 coding sequence is TGCAGCGTTAGCGGGAGGGTGAGGGATGAGCAGTTCTTC. This codes for CSVSGRVRDEQFF.

The V call is TRBV6-5, the J call TRBJ1-2; 8 bases are shared with TRBD1. Germline V lookup: CDR1 MNHEY, CDR2 SVGAGI. This CDR3 region has 14 residues. With V trimmed by 8 bases and J by 8 bases, 13 bases remained unmatched. Here the CDR3 reads CASCRDRLPEGYTF. The DNA for the CDR3 is TGTGCCAGCTGCCGGGACAGGTTACCAGAGGGCTACACCTTC.

The chain has TRBV7-9 and TRBJ2-1; 8 nucleotides match TRBD2. The CDR3 runs 19 residues. The V gene end was trimmed by 2 bases and the J gene end by 6 bases; junction bases not matched to a gene: 18. Germline V gene sequence: CDR1 SEHNR, CDR2 FQNEAQ (reference sequence). CDR3 amino acids: CASSLLGRGGGIDSNEQFF. CDR3 coding DNA: TGTGCCAGCAGCTTACTAGGTCGAGGCGGGGGGATAGATTCCAATGAGCAGTTCTTC. The entire variable domain, with the rest obtained from reference TRBV7-9 and TRBJ2-1, is as follows: DTGVSQNPRHKITKRGQNVTFRCDPISEHNRLYWYRQTLGQGPEFLTYFQNEAQLEKSRLLSDRFSAERPKGSFSTLEIQRTEQGDSAMYLCASSLLGRGGGIDSNEQFFGPGTRLTVL.